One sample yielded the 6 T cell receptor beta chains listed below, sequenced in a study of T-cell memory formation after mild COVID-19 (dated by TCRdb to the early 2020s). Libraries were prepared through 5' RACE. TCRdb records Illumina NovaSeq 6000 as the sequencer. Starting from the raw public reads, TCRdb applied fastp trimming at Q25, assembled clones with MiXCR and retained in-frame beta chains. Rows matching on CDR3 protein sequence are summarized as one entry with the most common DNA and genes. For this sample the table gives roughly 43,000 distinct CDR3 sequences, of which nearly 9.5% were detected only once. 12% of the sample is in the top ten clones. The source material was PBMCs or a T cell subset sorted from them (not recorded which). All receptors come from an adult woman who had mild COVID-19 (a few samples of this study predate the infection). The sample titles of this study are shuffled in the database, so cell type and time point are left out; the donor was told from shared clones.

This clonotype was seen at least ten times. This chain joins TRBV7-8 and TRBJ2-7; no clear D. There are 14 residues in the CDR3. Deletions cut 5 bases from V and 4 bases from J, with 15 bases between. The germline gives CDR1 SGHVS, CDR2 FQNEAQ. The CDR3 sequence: CASSPSASLYEQYF. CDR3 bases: TGTGCCAGCAGCCCCAGCGCCTCGCTATACGAGCAGTACTTC.

For the CDR3, the DNA is TGTGCCACCAGTGCCATCGACAGGGACACAGATACGCAGTATTTT. Translation gives CATSAIDRDTDTQYF. The chain has TRBV24-1 and TRBJ2-3; 7 nucleotides align to TRBD1. The CDR3 loop spans 15 amino acids. The J segment lost 2 bases and the V segment lost 5 bases, leaving 6 bases of the junction unmatched. Germline assignment: CDR1 KGHDR and CDR2 SFDVKD.

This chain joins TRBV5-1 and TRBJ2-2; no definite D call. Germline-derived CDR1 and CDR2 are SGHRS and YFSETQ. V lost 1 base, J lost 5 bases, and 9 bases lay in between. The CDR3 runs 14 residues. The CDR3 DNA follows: TGCGCCAGCAGCTTGAATTGGGGAACCGGGGAGCTGTTTTTT. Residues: CASSLNWGTGELFF.

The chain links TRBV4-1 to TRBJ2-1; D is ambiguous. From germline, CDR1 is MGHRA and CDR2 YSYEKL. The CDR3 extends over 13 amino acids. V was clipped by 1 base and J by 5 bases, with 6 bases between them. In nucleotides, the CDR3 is TGCGCCAGCAGCCAAGGAACAAACAATGAGCAGTTCTTC. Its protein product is CASSQGTNNEQFF.

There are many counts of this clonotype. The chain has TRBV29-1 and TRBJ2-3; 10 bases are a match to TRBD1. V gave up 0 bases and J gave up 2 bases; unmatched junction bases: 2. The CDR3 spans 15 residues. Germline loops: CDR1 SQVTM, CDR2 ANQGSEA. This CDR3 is CSVEDGTGATDTQYF. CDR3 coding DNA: TGCAGCGTTGAAGATGGGACAGGGGCCACAGATACGCAGTATTTT.

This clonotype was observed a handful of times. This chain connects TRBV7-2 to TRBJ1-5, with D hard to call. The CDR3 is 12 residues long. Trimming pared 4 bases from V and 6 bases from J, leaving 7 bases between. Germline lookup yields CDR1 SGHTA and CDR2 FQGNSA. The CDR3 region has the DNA TGTGCCAGCAGCTGGGCCGGTCAGCCCCAGCATTTT. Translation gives CASSWAGQPQHF. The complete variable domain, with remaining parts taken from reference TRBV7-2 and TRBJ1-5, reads GAGVSQSPSNKVTEKGKDVELRCDPISGHTALYWYRQSLGQGLEFLIYFQGNSAPDKSGLPSDRFSAERTGGSVSTLTIQRTQQEDSAVYLCASSWAGQPQHFGDGTRLSIL.